The sample holds one count of the clone carrying this TCR beta chain. The ends were cut back, 5 bases at V and 2 bases at J, with 10 bases in the middle. The CDR3 runs 13 residues. CDR1 MNHEY and CDR2 SMNVEV come from the germline V gene (reference sequence). The data are from a study of technical replicates of blood from a few donors. Assay used: immunoSEQ multiplex PCR; TCRdb lists only in-frame clones, some missing. The table has approximately 93,000 clones, about 94% seen once. The V and J genes are TRBV27 and TRBJ2-7, with D possibly being TRBD1 (5 bases). This TCR came from a human donor in good health. Sequences were obtained from T cells isolated from PBMCs. CDR3 nucleotide sequence: TGTGCCAGCAGTCCGGACATCCCCTACGAGCAGTACTTC. Translated: CASSPDIPYEQYF.